These 4 T cell receptor beta chains originate from one sample sequenced in a study of blood T cell repertoires in COVID-19. Libraries were prepared by immunoSEQ multiplex PCR; TCRdb keeps only in-frame clonotypes and omits some of them. There are tens of thousands of clones in the sample; roughly 83% occur only once, and about 20% lies in the top ten. The sequenced sample was peripheral blood. Receptor source: a woman of 80 years or more with acute or convalescent COVID-19.

V is TRBV7-8 and J is TRBJ2-3; 9 bases fit TRBD2. Trimming removed 4 bases from V and 3 bases from J; junction bases left unmatched: 8. The CDR3 is 16 residues long. The germline CDR1 and CDR2 sequences are SGHVS and FQNEAQ. Written as DNA, the CDR3 is TGTGCCAGCAGCTGGCGGGTAGCGGGAGTTACAGATACGCAGTATTTT. Amino acids: CASSWRVAGVTDTQYF.

CDR3 DNA sequence: TGTGCCAGCAGCTTGGGGGGACAGCCTGGAAACACCATATATTTT. Translated: CASSLGGQPGNTIYF. This chain uses TRBV5-8 with TRBJ1-3, with 7 bases fitting TRBD1. The CDR3 loop spans 15 amino acids. Germline values: CDR1 SGHTS, CDR2 YDEGEE. With 0 bases clipped from V and 2 bases from J, the junction kept 2 bases outside the gene matches.

V and J are TRBV3-1 (or the pseudogene TRBV3-2) and TRBJ1-2, with TRBD1 identical over 9 bases. V lost 1 base and J lost 7; bases outside the gene matches: 7. The CDR3 runs to 15 residues. The germline V gene encodes CDR1 LGHDT and CDR2 YNNKEL (reference sequence). The chain's CDR3 is CASSQAGQGRFGYTF. CDR3 nucleotide sequence: TGTGCCAGCAGCCAAGCCGGACAGGGGAGATTTGGCTACACCTTC.

The chain has TRBV6-4 and TRBJ2-1; 9 bases match TRBD2. The CDR3 runs 17 residues. Unmatched junction bases numbered 12, after V lost 2 bases and J lost 7 bases. Germline loops: CDR1 MRHNA, CDR2 SNTAGT. DNA for the CDR3: TGTGCCAGCAGTGACGACTCGGCGGGAGGGCCTTCAAATGAGCAGTTCTTC. Encoded protein: CASSDDSAGGPSNEQFF.